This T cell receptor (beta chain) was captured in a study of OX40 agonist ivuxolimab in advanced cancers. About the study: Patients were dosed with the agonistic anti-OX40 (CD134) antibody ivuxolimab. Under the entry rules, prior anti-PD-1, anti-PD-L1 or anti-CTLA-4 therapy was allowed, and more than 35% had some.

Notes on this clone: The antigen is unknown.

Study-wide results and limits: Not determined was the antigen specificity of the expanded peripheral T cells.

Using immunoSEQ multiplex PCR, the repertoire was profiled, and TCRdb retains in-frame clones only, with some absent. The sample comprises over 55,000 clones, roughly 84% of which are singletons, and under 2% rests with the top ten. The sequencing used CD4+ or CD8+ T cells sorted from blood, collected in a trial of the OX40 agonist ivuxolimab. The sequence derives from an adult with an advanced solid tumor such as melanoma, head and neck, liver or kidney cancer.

The CDR3 reads CASSFDRVTDQPQHF. CDR3 nucleotides: TGTGCCAGCAGCTTCGACAGGGTAACGGATCAGCCCCAGCATTTT. The gene calls are TRBV7-2 and TRBJ1-5, with TRBD1 matching 7 bases. The germline V gene encodes CDR1 SGHTA and CDR2 FQGNSA. Trimming took 3 bases from V and 5 from J; bases not matched to a gene: 7. CDR3 length equals 15 residues.